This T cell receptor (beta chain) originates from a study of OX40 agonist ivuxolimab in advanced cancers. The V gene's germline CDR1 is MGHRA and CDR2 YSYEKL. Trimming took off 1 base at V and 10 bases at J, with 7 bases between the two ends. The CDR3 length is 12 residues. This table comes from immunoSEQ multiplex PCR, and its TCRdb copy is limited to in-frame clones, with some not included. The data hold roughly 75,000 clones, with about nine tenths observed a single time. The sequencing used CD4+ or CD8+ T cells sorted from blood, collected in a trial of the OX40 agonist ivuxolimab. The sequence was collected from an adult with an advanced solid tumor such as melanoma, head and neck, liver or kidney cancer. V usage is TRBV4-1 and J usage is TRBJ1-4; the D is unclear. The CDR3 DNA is TGCGCCAGCAGCCAAGCGGAGGGAAAACTGTTTTTT. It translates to CASSQAEGKLFF.